The clone carrying this T cell receptor beta chain was detected only a few times. TCRdb redid the calling of the RACE reads with MiXCR, one entry per CDR3 protein. There are about 170,000 distinct CDR3 sequences in the sample; roughly 25% occur only once, and 2.1% lies in the top ten. These data belong to a study of human T cells and chemical hapten exposure. Germline V lookup: CDR1 KGHDR, CDR2 SFDVKD. This CDR3 region has 17 residues. After removal of 7 bases from V and 6 bases from J, the junction contained 13 bases not matched to a gene. Time point given: patch test 3, about 24 weeks after DPC sensitization. Specified treatment: therapeutic diphenylcyclopropenone sensitization with weekly scalp DPC. The study drew its donors from alopecia patients who were 18 to 70 years old and suitable for DPC.

This receptor was identified in a woman aged 18-35 years with alopecia areata. Some clones in this sample may be carry-over from other donors' samples. V usage is TRBV24-1 and J usage is TRBJ2-2, with 10 bases lining up with TRBD1. The sequencing here drew on whole blood, taken in connection with sensitization to the hapten diphenylcyclopropenone (DPC). CDR3 loop: CATRPTLGTGAAGELFF. The CDR3 region has the DNA TGTGCCACCAGACCTACACTTGGGACAGGGGCGGCCGGGGAGCTGTTTTTT.